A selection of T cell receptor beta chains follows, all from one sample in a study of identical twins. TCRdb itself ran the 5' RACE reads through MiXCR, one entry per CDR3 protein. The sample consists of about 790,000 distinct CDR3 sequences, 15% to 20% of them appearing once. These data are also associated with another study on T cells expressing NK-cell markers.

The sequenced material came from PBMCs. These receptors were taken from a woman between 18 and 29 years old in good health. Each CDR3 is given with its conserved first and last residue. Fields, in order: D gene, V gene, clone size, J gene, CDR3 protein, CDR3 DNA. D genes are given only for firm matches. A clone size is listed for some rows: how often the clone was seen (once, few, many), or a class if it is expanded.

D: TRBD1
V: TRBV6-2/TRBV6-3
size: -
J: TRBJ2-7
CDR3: CASSLGTGQAQYF
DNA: TGTGCCAGCAGTCTGGGGACAGGGCAGGCGCAGTACTTC

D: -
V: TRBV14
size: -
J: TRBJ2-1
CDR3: CASSRDLVYNEQFF
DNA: TGTGCCAGCAGCCGGGACTTGGTCTACAATGAGCAGTTCTTC

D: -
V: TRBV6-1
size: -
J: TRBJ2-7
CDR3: CASRGIGRPYEQYF
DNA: TGTGCCAGCAGAGGCATCGGGCGTCCCTACGAGCAGTACTTC

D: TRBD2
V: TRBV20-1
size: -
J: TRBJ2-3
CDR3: CSARVLSRGGHTDTQYF
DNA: TGCAGTGCTAGAGTCCTCTCCCGGGGGGGCCACACAGATACGCAGTATTTT

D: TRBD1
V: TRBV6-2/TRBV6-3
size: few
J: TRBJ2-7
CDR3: CASSYGQGVPYEQYF
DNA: TGTGCCAGCAGTTACGGACAGGGGGTCCCCTACGAGCAGTACTTC

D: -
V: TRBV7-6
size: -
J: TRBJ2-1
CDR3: CASSSQGRYNEQFF
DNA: TGTGCCAGCAGCTCACAGGGGAGGTACAATGAGCAGTTCTTC

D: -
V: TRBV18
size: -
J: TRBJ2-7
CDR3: CASSQGRGAGTSYEQYF
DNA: TGTGCCAGCTCACAAGGCCGTGGGGCAGGGACCTCCTACGAGCAGTACTTC

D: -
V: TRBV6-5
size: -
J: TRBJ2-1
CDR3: CASSYPPGGHQQFF
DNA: TGTGCCAGCAGTTACCCTCCGGGGGGCCATCAGCAGTTCTTC

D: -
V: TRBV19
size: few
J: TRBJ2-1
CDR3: CASNLGGGPFEQFF
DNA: TGTGCCAGTAACCTAGGGGGAGGGCCGTTTGAGCAGTTCTTC

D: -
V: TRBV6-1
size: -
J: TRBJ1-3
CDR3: CASTLRGAGSRNTIYF
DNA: TGTGCCAGCACCCTAAGAGGGGCAGGGAGTAGAAACACCATATATTTT

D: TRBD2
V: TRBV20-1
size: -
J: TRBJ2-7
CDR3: CSAQLAGVNEQYF
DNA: TGCAGTGCTCAGCTAGCGGGGGTCAACGAGCAGTACTTC

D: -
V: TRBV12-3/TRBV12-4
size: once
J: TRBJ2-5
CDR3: CATGQGEMYQETQYF
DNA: TGTGCCACCGGCCAGGGAGAAATGTACCAAGAGACCCAGTACTTC

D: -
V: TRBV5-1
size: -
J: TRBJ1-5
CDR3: CASSLGFGEQPQHF
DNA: TGCGCCAGCAGCTTGGGTTTTGGTGAACAGCCCCAGCATTTT